Detailed here is one T cell receptor (beta chain). Sequenced by immunoSEQ multiplex PCR; TCRdb stores in-frame clones only, minus some. The sample lists a few hundred thousand clones; roughly 92% were seen once. This entry is derived from a study of brain T cells in children with intractable seizures. The CDR3 extends over 13 amino acids. V was clipped by 0 bases and J by 6 bases, with 6 bases between them. Germline values: CDR1 WSHSY, CDR2 SAAADI. The time point is: blood from clinic visit 5 months post-surgery; TSC patient then seizure free. The source of this sequence is a boy less than two years old with tuberous sclerosis and intractable seizures. The source material was peripheral blood, sampled about 5 months after surgery. This chain joins TRBV10-2 and TRBJ1-5; weak D call: TRBD1 (5 bases). The CDR3 spells CASSESRGQPQHF. The CDR3 region has the DNA TGCGCCAGCAGTGAGTCGAGGGGTCAGCCCCAGCATTTT.